A selection of T cell receptor beta chains follows, all from one sample in a study of blood T cell repertoires in COVID-19. The repertoire was sequenced with immunoSEQ multiplex PCR; TCRdb's copy has only in-frame clones and lacks some. This sample has about 360,000 clones; 70% to 90% occur once, and the top ten carry roughly 3.1%. The sample was peripheral blood. These receptors were collected from a human donor in a cohort sampled during active COVID-19. Both conserved end residues are part of each CDR3. The D gene is left open where the match is weak. Only part of the rows carry a size: once, few, many, or a class if the clone is expanded.

j_call v_call d_call clone_size cdr3_nt cdr3_aa
TRBJ1-4 TRBV3-1/TRBV3-2 - few TGTGCCAGCAGCCCGCTCCCAGGGTTCACTAATGAAAAACTGTTTTTT CASSPLPGFTNEKLFF
TRBJ2-4 TRBV4-1 - - TGCGCCAGCAGCCAAGAAGCCAGGGGTTTTGACATTCAGTACTTC CASSQEARGFDIQYF
TRBJ2-5 TRBV2 TRBD1 - TGTGCCAGCGGACGGGACAGACAAGAGACCCAGTACTTC CASGRDRQETQYF
TRBJ1-3 TRBV6-6 TRBD1 - TGTGCCAGCATTTTCCGGGACAGGGGACCTGGAAACACCATATATTTT CASIFRDRGPGNTIYF
TRBJ2-5 TRBV5-1 TRBD1 - TGCGCCAGCAGCCCGGGGACAGGCCCGGGGACCCAGTACTTC CASSPGTGPGTQYF
TRBJ2-5 TRBV4-1 TRBD2 - TGCGCCAGCAGCCTCGGGACTAGCGGGAGGGCGGGAGAGACCCAGTACTTC CASSLGTSGRAGETQYF
TRBJ1-5 TRBV4-2 - few TGTGCCAGCAGCCAAGATACAGGGCTACAGCCCCAGCATTTT CASSQDTGLQPQHF
TRBJ2-1 TRBV5-6 TRBD2 few TGTGCCAGCAGCGGAGGTGGACTAGCGAGCAATGAGCAGTTCTTC CASSGGGLASNEQFF
TRBJ1-1 TRBV6-5 - - TGTGCCAGCAGTTACTCGATGCGGGTAGGCACTGAAGCTTTCTTT CASSYSMRVGTEAFF
TRBJ2-5 TRBV5-1 TRBD2 - TGCGCCAGCAGCTTGACTAGCGGGAGTGAGACCCAGTACTTC CASSLTSGSETQYF
TRBJ2-5 TRBV3-1/TRBV3-2 TRBD2 once TGTGCCAGCAGCCTAGAGGAGCGGGGGCAAGAGACCCAGTACTTC CASSLEERGQETQYF
TRBJ1-1 TRBV2 - - TGTGCCACCGGGGGGGACATGAACACTGAAGCTTTCTTT CATGGDMNTEAFF
TRBJ2-7 TRBV6-5 TRBD1 - TGTGCCAGCAGGGAGCCGGGACAGCGACGGCAGTACTTC CASREPGQRRQYF
TRBJ2-7 TRBV28 TRBD2 - TGTGCCAGCATTTCTAGCGGGATCCACGAGCAGTACTTC CASISSGIHEQYF
TRBJ2-5 TRBV2 - - TGTGCCAGCAACAGCCGGGAGACCCAGTACTTC CASNSRETQYF
TRBJ1-2 TRBV19 - - TGTGCCAGTAGTCCCCAGTCGGGGGGCTATGGCTACACCTTC CASSPQSGGYGYTF
TRBJ1-2 TRBV7-9 TRBD1 - TGTGCCAGCAGCTCCCGCCGGGACAGTAGAGGCTACACCTTC CASSSRRDSRGYTF
TRBJ1-6 TRBV9 - - TGTGCCAGCAGCGTAACGGGCGGAGGGAATTCACCCCTCCACTTT CASSVTGGGNSPLHF
TRBJ1-3 TRBV6-5 - - TGTGCCAGCAGTCCCAGGCATAACTCTGGAAACACCATATATTTT CASSPRHNSGNTIYF
TRBJ1-1 TRBV7-9 - - TGTGCCAGCAGCTTAGGACAGGTATGGACTGAAGCTTTCTTT CASSLGQVWTEAFF
TRBJ2-3 TRBV30 - - TGTGCCTGGAGTCCCCCTACAGATACGCAGTATTTT CAWSPPTDTQYF
TRBJ1-6 TRBV20-1 - - TGCAGTGCTAGTTCGGCCAAATGGGGGCATTCACCCCTCCACTTT CSASSAKWGHSPLHF
TRBJ2-7 TRBV4-1 - once TGCGCCAGCAGCCAGAGTAGATCCTACGAGCAGTACTTC CASSQSRSYEQYF
TRBJ1-3 TRBV19 TRBD1 - TGTGCCAGTACTCGGGGACAGGGATCGACAAACACCATATATTTT CASTRGQGSTNTIYF
TRBJ2-3 TRBV7-3 TRBD2 - TGTGCCAGCAGCCCTTTTGGGGGGGGAAGAGATACGCAGTATTTT CASSPFGGGRDTQYF
TRBJ2-3 TRBV6-5 - - TGTGCCAGCGTCAGCGAGAACACAGATACGCAGTATTTT CASVSENTDTQYF
TRBJ1-2 TRBV27 - - TGTGCCAGCAGTGGACCGGGGTCCCATGGCTACACCTTC CASSGPGSHGYTF
TRBJ1-4 TRBV19 TRBD1 - TGTGCCAGGAACAGGGGAACTAATGAAAAACTGTTTTTT CARNRGTNEKLFF
TRBJ2-1 TRBV12-3/TRBV12-4 - - TGTGCCAGCAGTTTATCCAGATACAATGAGCAGTTCTTC CASSLSRYNEQFF
TRBJ2-3 TRBV7-3 TRBD1 - TGTGCCAGCAGCCTACAGGGGGCAGATACGCAGTATTTT CASSLQGADTQYF
TRBJ2-7 TRBV28 - - TGTGCCAGCAGTTTAGGTACAAGGGGGTCCTACGAGCAGTACTTC CASSLGTRGSYEQYF
TRBJ2-7 TRBV5-1 - once TGCGCCAGCAGCTCCGTGGCCAGGACCTACGAGCAGTACTTC CASSSVARTYEQYF
TRBJ2-5 TRBV5-1 TRBD2 once TGCGCCAGCAGCTTAGCGGGGCTCGTGGAGACCCAGTACTTC CASSLAGLVETQYF
TRBJ2-1 TRBV19 - - TGTGCCAGTAGTGCCTCCTTCCGGAATGAGCAGTTCTTC CASSASFRNEQFF
TRBJ1-2 TRBV7-3 - - TGTGCCAGCAGCCCCGACGGGACACCTGAAGCTAACTATGGCTACACCTTC CASSPDGTPEANYGYTF
TRBJ1-2 TRBV27 TRBD1 few TGTGCCAGCAGTACTCACCAGGGGGCAGGCTATGGCTACACCTTC CASSTHQGAGYGYTF
TRBJ1-4 TRBV7-9 TRBD1 - TGTGCCAGCAGCCCAGGGGGTTCAACTAATGAAAAACTGTTTTTT CASSPGGSTNEKLFF
TRBJ1-5 TRBV2 - few TGTGCCAGCACAACAGGGCGAAACAATCAGCCCCAGCATTTT CASTTGRNNQPQHF
TRBJ2-7 TRBV18 TRBD2 - TGTGCCAGCTCACCCTGGGGGGGCTACGAGCAGTACTTC CASSPWGGYEQYF
TRBJ2-6 TRBV11-2 TRBD2 - TGTGCCACCAAAGTCGGGGGGGCGGTTGGGGCCAACGTCCTGACTTTC CATKVGGAVGANVLTF
TRBJ1-5 TRBV10-2 TRBD1 - TGCGCCAGCAGTGAGCAGGGGGCAGGTCAGCCCCAGCATTTT CASSEQGAGQPQHF
TRBJ2-3 TRBV7-2 TRBD2 - TGTGCCAGCAGCTTAGGGGCGGGGGTCACAGATACGCAGTATTTT CASSLGAGVTDTQYF
TRBJ1-1 TRBV7-6 - - TGTGCCAGCACCCCAGAGGAATCGAACACTGAAGCTTTCTTT CASTPEESNTEAFF
TRBJ1-5 TRBV19 TRBD1 - TGTGCCAGTAGCAGGACAGGGGAGAATAGTCAGCCCCAGCATTTT CASSRTGENSQPQHF